These T cell receptor beta chains were read from a single sample in a study of cytomegalovirus exposure and HLA in healthy donors. Generated by immunoSEQ multiplex PCR, the TCRdb table keeps only in-frame clones and is missing some. Of approximately 140,000 clones listed, roughly three quarters are singletons. Sequencing was performed on PBMCs. The receptor set was obtained from a male donor in good health and CMV-seronegative. Both conserved end residues are part of each CDR3. A D gene is named only where the DNA matches it firmly. Some rows mark clone size as missing; the rest say once, few, many or name a class of expanded clone.

>.|TRBJ2-1|TRBD1|TRBV9
CASSRMTGPSPTNEQFF
TGTGCCAGCAGTCGTATGACAGGGCCAAGCCCCACCAATGAGCAGTTCTTC
>.|TRBJ2-3|.|TRBV2
CASSYTSTDTQYF
TGTGCCAGCAGCTATACTAGCACAGATACGCAGTATTTT
>.|TRBJ2-3|.|TRBV29-1
CSVEDSQPTQYF
TGCAGCGTTGAGGACTCGCAGCCTACGCAGTATTTT
>.|TRBJ2-1|TRBD1|TRBV5-4
CASSLEDRGGNEQFF
TGTGCCAGCAGCTTGGAGGACAGGGGGGGGAATGAGCAGTTCTTC
>.|TRBJ2-1|TRBD2|TRBV7-2
CASSLLGLAGLYNEQFF
TGTGCCAGCAGCCTCTTAGGACTAGCGGGACTCTACAATGAGCAGTTCTTC
>.|TRBJ2-2|TRBD1|TRBV12-5
CASGLATTGVHTGELFF
TGTGCTAGTGGTTTGGCCACGACAGGGGTCCACACCGGGGAGCTGTTTTTT
>.|TRBJ2-7|.|TRBV5-6
CASSRDRSSYEQYF
TGTGCCAGCAGCCGAGACAGGAGCTCCTACGAGCAGTACTTC
>.|TRBJ1-1|.|TRBV29-1
CSVPLRDTAEAFF
TGCAGCGTTCCTCTCCGGGACACCGCAGAAGCTTTCTTT
>.|TRBJ2-1|TRBD2|TRBV25-1
CTSRTSGRYNEQFF
TGTACCAGCAGGACTAGCGGGAGATACAATGAGCAGTTCTTC
>.|TRBJ1-5|.|TRBV6-5
CASATGFYQPQHF
TGTGCCAGCGCCACAGGTTTTTATCAGCCCCAGCATTTT
>.|TRBJ2-7|TRBD1|TRBV5-1
CASSLGTGTGGFGQYF
TGCGCCAGCAGCTTGGGAACCGGGACAGGGGGCTTCGGGCAGTACTTC
>.|TRBJ2-7|.|TRBV2
CASSEGQQIPYEQYF
TGTGCCAGCAGTGAAGGACAGCAGATCCCCTACGAGCAGTACTTC
>.|TRBJ2-1|TRBD1|TRBV4-3
CASSQARGPYNEQFF
TGCGCCAGCAGCCAAGCGAGGGGGCCCTACAATGAGCAGTTCTTC
>.|TRBJ2-3|.|TRBV21-1
CASSKGQTGDTQYF
TGTGCCAGCAGCAAGGGCCAAACCGGAGATACGCAGTATTTT
>.|TRBJ1-2|.|TRBV6-1
CASSEALPQGNYGYTF
TGTGCCAGCAGTGAAGCGCTTCCTCAGGGTAACTATGGCTACACCTTC
>.|TRBJ1-4|.|TRBV7-9
CASSLLQAKEKLFF
TGTGCCAGCAGCTTATTGCAGGCGAAGGAAAAACTGTTTTTT
>.|TRBJ2-1|.|TRBV7-2
CASSPGGSYNEQFF
TGTGCCAGCAGCCCCGGGGGTTCCTACAATGAGCAGTTCTTC
>once|TRBJ1-6|TRBD1|TRBV28
CASSLSPTGAWARSPLHF
TGTGCCAGCAGTTTGTCTCCGACAGGGGCTTGGGCGAGGTCACCCCTCCACTTT
>.|TRBJ1-1|TRBD1|TRBV2
CASMKGAINTEAFF
TGTGCCAGCATGAAGGGGGCAATAAACACTGAAGCTTTCTTT
>.|TRBJ1-2|.|TRBV19
CASSDSGDYGYTF
TGTGCCAGTAGTGATTCGGGGGACTATGGCTACACCTTC
>.|TRBJ2-5|TRBD1|TRBV2
CASSEEGGQAETQYF
TGTGCCAGCAGTGAAGAAGGGGGACAGGCGGAGACCCAGTACTTC
>.|TRBJ2-3|.|TRBV29-1
CSVGQSTDTQYF
TGCAGCGTTGGGCAGAGCACAGATACGCAGTATTTT
>.|TRBJ1-2|.|TRBV2
CASKVLATDYGYTF
TGTGCCAGCAAAGTCCTTGCGACAGACTATGGCTACACCTTC
>.|TRBJ1-2|.|TRBV19
CASSPIGTAPYGYTF
TGTGCCAGTAGTCCCATAGGGACTGCTCCCTATGGCTACACCTTC
>few|TRBJ2-3|TRBD2|TRBV5-6
CASSLGTSGGTDTQYF
TGTGCCAGCAGCTTGGGGACTAGCGGGGGAACAGATACGCAGTATTTT
>.|TRBJ2-7|TRBD1|TRBV2
CAADRDSSYEQYF
TGTGCCGCCGACAGGGATAGCTCCTACGAGCAGTACTTC